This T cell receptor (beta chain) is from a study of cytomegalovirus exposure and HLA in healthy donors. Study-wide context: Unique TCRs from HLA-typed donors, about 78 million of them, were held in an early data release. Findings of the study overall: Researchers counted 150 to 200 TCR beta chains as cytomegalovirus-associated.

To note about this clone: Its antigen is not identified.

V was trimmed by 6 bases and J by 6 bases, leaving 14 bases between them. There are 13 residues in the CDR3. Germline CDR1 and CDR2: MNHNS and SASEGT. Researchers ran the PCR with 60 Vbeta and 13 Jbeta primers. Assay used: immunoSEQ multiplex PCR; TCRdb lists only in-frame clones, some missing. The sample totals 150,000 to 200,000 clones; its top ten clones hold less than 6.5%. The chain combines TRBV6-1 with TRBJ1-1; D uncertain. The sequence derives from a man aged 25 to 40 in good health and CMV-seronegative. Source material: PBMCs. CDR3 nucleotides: TGTGCCAGCAGATCGAGGAGGGAGGCTGAAGCTTTCTTT. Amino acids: CASRSRREAEAFF.